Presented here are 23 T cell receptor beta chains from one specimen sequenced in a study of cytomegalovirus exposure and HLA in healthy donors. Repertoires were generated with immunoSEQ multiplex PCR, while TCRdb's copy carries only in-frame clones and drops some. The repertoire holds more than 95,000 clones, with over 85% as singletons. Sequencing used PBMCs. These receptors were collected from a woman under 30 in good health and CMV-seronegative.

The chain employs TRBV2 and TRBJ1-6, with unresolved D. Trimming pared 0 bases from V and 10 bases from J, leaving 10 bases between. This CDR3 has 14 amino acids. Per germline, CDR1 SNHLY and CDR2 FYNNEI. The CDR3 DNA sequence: TGTGCCAGCAGTGAAGCTGTTGCAGTCTCACCCCTCCACTTT. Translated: CASSEAVAVSPLHF. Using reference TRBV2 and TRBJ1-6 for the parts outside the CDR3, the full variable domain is EPEVTQTPSHQVTQMGQEVILRCVPISNHLYFYWYRQILGQKVEFLVSFYNNEISEKSEIFDDQFSVERPDGSNFTLKIRSTKLEDSAMYFCASSEAVAVSPLHFGNGTRLTVT.

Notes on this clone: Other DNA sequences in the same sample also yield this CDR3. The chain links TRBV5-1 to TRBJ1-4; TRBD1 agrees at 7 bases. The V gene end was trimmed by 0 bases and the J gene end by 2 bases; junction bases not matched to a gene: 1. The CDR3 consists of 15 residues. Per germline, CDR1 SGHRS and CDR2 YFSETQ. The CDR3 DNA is TGCGCCAGCAGCTTGGCGGGACAGACTAATGAAAAACTGTTTTTT. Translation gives CASSLAGQTNEKLFF.

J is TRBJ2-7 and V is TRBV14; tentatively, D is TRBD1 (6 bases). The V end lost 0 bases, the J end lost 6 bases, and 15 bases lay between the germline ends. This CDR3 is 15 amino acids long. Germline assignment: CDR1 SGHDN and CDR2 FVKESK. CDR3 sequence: CASSQDGGRLSEQYF. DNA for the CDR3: TGTGCCAGCAGCCAAGATGGGGGCCGACTCAGCGAGCAGTACTTC. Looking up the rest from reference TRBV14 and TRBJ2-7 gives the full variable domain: EAGVTQFPSHSVIEKGQTVTLRCDPISGHDNLYWYRRVMGKEIKFLLHFVKESKQDESGMPNNRFLAERTGGTYSTLKVQPAELEDSGVYFCASSQDGGRLSEQYFGPGTRLTVT.

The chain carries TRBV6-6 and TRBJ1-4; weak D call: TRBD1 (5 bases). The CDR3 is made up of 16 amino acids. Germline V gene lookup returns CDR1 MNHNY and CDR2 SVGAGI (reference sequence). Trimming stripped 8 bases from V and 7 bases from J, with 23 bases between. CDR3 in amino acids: CASAPGGTLLGEKLFF. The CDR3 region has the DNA TGTGCCAGCGCCCCGGGGGGAACCTTATTGGGTGAAAAACTGTTTTTT.

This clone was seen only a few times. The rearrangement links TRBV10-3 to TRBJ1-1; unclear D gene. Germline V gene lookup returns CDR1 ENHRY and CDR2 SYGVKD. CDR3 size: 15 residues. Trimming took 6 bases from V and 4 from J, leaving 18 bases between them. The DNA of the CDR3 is TGTGCCATCAGCGGGGATGACGGGGTAGGCACTGAAGCTTTCTTT. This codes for CAISGDDGVGTEAFF.

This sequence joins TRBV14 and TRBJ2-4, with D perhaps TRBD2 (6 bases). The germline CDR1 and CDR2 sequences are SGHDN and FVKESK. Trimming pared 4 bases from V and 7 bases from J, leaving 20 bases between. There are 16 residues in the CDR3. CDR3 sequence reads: CASSPGPGGVENIQYF. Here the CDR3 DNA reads TGTGCCAGCAGCCCTGGACCGGGCGGGGTTGAGAACATTCAGTACTTC.

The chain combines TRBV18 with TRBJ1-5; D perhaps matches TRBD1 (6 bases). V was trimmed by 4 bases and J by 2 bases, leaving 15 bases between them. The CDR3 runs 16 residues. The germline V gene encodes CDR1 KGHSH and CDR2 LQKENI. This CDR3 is CASSLGGGVRNQPQHF. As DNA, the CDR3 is TGTGCCAGCTCACTGGGAGGGGGGGTACGCAATCAGCCCCAGCATTTT.

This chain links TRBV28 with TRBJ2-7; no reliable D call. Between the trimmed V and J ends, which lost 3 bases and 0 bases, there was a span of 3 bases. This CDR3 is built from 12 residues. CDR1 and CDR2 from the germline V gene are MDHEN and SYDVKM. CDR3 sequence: CASSFHSYEQYF. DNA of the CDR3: TGTGCCAGCAGTTTCCACTCCTACGAGCAGTACTTC. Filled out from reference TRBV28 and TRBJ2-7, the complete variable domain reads DVKVTQSSRYLVKRTGEKVFLECVQDMDHENMFWYRQDPGLGLRLIYFSYDVKMKEKGDIPEGYSVSREKKERFSLILESASTNQTSMYLCASSFHSYEQYFGPGTRLTVT.

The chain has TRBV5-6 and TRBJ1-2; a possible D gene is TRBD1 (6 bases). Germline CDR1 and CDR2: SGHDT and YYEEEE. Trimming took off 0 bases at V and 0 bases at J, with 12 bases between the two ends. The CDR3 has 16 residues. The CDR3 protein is CASSLGGQSTNYGYTF. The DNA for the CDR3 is TGTGCCAGCAGCTTGGGTGGACAGAGCACTAACTATGGCTACACCTTC.

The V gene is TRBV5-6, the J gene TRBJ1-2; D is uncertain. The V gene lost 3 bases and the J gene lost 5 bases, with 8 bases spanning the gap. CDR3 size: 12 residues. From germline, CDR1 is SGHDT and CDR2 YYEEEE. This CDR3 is CASSSTEYGYTF. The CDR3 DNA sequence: TGTGCCAGCAGCTCTACAGAATATGGCTACACCTTC. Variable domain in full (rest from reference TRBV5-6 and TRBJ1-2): DAGVTQSPTHLIKTRGQQVTLRCSPKSGHDTVSWYQQALGQGPQFIFQYYEEEERQRGNFPDRFSGHQFPNYSSELNVNALLLGDSALYLCASSSTEYGYTFGSGTRLTVV.

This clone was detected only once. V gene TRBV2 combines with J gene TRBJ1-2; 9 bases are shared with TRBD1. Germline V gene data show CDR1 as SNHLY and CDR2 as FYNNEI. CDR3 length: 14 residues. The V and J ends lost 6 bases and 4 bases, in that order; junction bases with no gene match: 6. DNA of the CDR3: TGTGCCAGCAGGATGACAGGGGGGGGCTATGGCTACACCTTC. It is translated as CASRMTGGGYGYTF.

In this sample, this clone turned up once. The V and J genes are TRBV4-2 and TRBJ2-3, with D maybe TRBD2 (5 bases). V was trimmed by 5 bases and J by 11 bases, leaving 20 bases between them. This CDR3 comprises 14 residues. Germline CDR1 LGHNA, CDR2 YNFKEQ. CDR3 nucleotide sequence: TGTGCCAGCAGCGTCCCCTCAGGCGAGGGCGTGCAGTATTTT. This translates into CASSVPSGEGVQYF.

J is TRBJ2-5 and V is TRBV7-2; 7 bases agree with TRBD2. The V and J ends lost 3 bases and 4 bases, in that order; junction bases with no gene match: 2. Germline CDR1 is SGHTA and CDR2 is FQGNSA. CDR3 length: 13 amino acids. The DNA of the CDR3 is TGTGCCAGCAGCTTGAGGGAGGGAGAGACCCAGTACTTC. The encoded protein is CASSLREGETQYF.

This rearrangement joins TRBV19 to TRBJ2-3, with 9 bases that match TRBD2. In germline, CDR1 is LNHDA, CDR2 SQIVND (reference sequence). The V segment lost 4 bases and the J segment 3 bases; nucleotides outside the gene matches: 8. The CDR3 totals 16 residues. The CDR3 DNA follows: TGTGCCAGTAGTACCTCCCTAGCGGGGCGTACAGATACGCAGTATTTT. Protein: CASSTSLAGRTDTQYF.

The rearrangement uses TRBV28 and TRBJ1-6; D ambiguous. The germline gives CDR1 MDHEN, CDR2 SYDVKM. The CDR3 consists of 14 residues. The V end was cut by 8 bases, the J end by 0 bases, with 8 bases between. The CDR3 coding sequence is TGTGCCAGCTTACCCAGCTCCTATAATTCACCCCTCCACTTT. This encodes CASLPSSYNSPLHF.

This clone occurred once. DNA for the CDR3: TGCGCCAGCAGCCAAGAGGTTACAGGGTTTGATGCAGATACGCAGTATTTT. It translates to CASSQEVTGFDADTQYF. The genes are TRBV4-3 and TRBJ2-3; D perhaps matches TRBD1 (6 bases). Trimming took 0 bases from V and 4 from J, leaving 17 bases between them. The CDR3 is made up of 17 amino acids. Germline V gene lookup returns CDR1 LGHNA and CDR2 YSLEER.

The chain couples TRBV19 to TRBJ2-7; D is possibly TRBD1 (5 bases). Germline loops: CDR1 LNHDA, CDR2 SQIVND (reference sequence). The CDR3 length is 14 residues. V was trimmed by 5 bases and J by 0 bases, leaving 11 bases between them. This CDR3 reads CASSLQGGSYEQYF. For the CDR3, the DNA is TGTGCCAGTAGTTTGCAGGGCGGCTCCTACGAGCAGTACTTC.

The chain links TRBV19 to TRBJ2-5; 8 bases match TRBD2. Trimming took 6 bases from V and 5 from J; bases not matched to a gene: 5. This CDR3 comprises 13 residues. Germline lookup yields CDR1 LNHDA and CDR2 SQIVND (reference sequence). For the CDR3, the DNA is TGTGCCAGTAGAGTAGCGGGGCGGGAGACCCAGTACTTC. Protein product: CASRVAGRETQYF.

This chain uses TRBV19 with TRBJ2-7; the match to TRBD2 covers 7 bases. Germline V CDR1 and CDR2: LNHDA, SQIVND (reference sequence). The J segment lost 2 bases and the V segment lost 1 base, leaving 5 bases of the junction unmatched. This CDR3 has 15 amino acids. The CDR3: CASSIVGRVTYEQYF. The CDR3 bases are TGTGCCAGTAGTATAGTTGGGAGGGTGACCTACGAGCAGTACTTC.

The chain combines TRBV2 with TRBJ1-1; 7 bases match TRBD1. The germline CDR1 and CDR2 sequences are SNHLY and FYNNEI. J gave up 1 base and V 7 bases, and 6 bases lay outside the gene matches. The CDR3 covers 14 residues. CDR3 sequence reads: CASMGQSGNTEAFF. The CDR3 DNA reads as TGTGCCAGCATGGGACAGTCGGGGAACACTGAAGCTTTCTTT.

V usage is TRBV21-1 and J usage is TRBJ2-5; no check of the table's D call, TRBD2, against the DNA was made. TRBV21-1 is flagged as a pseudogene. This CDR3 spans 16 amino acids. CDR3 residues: CASSKDRREGQETQYF. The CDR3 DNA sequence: TGTGCCAGCAGCAAAGATAGGAGGGAGGGCCAAGAGACCCAGTACTTC.

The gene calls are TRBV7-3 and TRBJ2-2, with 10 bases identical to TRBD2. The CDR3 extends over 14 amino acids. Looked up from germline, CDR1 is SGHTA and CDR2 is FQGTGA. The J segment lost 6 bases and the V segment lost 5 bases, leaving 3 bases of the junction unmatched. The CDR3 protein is CASSPGTSAGELFF. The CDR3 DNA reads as TGTGCCAGCAGCCCCGGGACTAGCGCCGGGGAGCTGTTTTTT. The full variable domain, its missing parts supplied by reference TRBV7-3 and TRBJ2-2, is GAGVSQTPSNKVTEKGKYVELRCDPISGHTALYWYRQSLGQGPEFLIYFQGTGAADDSGLPNDRFFAVRPEGSVSTLKIQRTERGDSAVYLCASSPGTSAGELFFGEGSRLTVL.

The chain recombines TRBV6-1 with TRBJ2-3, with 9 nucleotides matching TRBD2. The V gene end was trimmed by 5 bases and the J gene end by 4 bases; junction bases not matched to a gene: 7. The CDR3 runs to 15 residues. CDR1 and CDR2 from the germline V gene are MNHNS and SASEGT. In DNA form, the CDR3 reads TGTGCCAGCAGTCCGGCGAGCGGGGGGCCAGATACGCAGTATTTT. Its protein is CASSPASGGPDTQYF.